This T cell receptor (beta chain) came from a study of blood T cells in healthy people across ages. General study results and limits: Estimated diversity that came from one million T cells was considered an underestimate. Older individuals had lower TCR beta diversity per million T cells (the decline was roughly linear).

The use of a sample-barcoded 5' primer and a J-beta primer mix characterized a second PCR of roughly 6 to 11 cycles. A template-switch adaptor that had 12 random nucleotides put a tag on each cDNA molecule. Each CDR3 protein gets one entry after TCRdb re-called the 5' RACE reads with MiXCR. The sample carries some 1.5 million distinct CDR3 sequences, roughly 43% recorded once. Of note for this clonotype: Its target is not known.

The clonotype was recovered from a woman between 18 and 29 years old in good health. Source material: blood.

The CDR3 here is CASSQGLPSYNEQYF. CDR3 in DNA: TGTGCCAGCAGTCAGGGGCTCCCCTCCTACAATGAGCAGTACTTC. The gene calls are TRBV6-5 and TRBJ2-1, with TRBD1 as a possible D gene (6 bases). The DNA end lines up better with TRBJ2-7; the J call may be wrong. The germline gives CDR1 MNHEY, CDR2 SVGAGI. The CDR3 consists of 15 residues.